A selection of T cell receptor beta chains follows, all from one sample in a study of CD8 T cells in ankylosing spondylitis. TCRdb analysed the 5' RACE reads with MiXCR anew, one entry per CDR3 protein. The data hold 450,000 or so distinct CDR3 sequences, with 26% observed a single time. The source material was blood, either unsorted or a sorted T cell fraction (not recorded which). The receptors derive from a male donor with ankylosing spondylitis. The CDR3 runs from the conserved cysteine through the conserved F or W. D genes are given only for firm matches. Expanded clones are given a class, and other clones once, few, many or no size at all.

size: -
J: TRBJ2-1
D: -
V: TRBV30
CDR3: CAWRPELTYNEQFF
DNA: TGTGCCTGGAGACCGGAGTTGACGTACAATGAGCAGTTCTTC

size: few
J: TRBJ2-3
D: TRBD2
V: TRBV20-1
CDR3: CSARGAGGIDTQYF
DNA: TGCAGTGCTAGAGGAGCGGGAGGAATAGATACGCAGTATTTT

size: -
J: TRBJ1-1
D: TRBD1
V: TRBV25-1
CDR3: CASSQSGGPYIPEAFF
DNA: TGTGCCAGCAGCCAATCAGGGGGGCCTTATATCCCTGAAGCTTTCTTT

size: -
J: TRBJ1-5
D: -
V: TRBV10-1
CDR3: CASSESGRGDQPQHF
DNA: TGCGCCAGCAGTGAGTCCGGCAGGGGAGATCAGCCCCAGCATTTT

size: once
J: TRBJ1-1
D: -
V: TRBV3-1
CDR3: CASRSGTVVTEAFF
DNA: TGTGCCAGCAGATCTGGGACGGTGGTCACTGAAGCTTTCTTT

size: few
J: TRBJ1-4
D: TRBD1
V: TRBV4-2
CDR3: CASSQVRTGAQEKLFF
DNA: TGTGCCAGCAGCCAAGTACGGACAGGGGCACAGGAAAAACTGTTTTTT

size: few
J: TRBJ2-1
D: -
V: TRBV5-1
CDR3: CASSISRGGYDEQFF
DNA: TGCGCCAGCAGCATATCTAGAGGTGGTTACGATGAGCAGTTCTTC

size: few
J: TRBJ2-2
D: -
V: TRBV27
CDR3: CASSLFGGSNTGELFF
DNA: TGTGCCAGCAGTTTATTTGGCGGGTCGAACACCGGGGAGCTGTTTTTT

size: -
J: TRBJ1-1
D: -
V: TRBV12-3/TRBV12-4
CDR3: CASSYLPPGYVMNTEAFF
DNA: TGTGCCAGCAGTTACTTACCTCCAGGGTACGTCATGAACACTGAAGCTTTCTTT

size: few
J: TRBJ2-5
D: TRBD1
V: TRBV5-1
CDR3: CASTPDRGVEETQYF
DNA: TGCGCCAGCACTCCGGACAGGGGAGTTGAAGAGACCCAGTACTTC

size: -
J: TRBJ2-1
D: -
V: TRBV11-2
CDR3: CASSPRLVSEQFF
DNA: TGTGCCAGCAGCCCCCGACTGGTTAGCGAGCAGTTCTTC

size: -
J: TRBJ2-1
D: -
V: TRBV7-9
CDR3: CASSLDREFDEQFF
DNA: TGTGCCAGCAGCTTAGACAGGGAGTTCGATGAGCAGTTCTTC

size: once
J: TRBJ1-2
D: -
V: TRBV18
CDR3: CASSPPTVGYGYTF
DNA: TGTGCCAGCTCACCACCTACGGTCGGCTATGGCTACACCTTC

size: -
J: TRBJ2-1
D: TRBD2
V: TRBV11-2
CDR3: CASSRIAGGRGEQFF
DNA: TGTGCCAGCAGCCGAATAGCGGGAGGCCGGGGTGAGCAGTTCTTC

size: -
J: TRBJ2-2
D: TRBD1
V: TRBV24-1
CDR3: CATSDPGQGANTGELFF
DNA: TGTGCCACCAGTGACCCAGGACAGGGGGCAAACACCGGGGAGCTGTTTTTT

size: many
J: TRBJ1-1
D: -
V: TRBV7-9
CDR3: CASSTSRGREIF
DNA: TGTGCCAGCAGCACCAGCCGCGGACGGGAAATCTTT

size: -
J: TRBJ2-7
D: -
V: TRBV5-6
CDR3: CASSIPPSEQYF
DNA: TGTGCCAGCAGTATACCCCCATCCGAGCAGTACTTC

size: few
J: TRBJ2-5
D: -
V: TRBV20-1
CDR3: CSATSIGRWETQYF
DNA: TGCAGTGCTACTTCGATTGGTCGGTGGGAGACCCAGTACTTC

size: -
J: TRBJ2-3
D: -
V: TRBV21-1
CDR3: CASSKETADTQYF
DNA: TGTGCCAGCAGCAAAGAGACAGCAGATACGCAGTATTTT

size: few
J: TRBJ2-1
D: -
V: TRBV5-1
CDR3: CASSLDPGLSVNEQFF
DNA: TGCGCCAGCAGCTTGGATCCCGGTTTGAGTGTCAATGAGCAGTTCTTC

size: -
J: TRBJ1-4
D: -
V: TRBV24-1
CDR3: CATSDTGGGEKLFF
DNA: TGTGCCACCAGTGATACGGGGGGAGGTGAAAAACTGTTTTTT

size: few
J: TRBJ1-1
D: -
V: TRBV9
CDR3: CASSSTGTGTEAFF
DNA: TGTGCCAGCAGCTCGACCGGGACTGGCACTGAAGCTTTCTTT

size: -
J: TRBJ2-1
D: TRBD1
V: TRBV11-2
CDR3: CASSHGQGYNEQFF
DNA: TGTGCCAGCAGCCATGGACAGGGCTACAATGAGCAGTTCTTC

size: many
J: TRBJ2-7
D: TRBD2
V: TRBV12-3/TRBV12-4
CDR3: CASRGSGEGLYEQYF
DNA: TGTGCCAGCAGAGGCTCGGGGGAGGGCCTCTACGAGCAGTACTTC

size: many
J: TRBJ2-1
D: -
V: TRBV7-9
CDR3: CASSLVLSYNEQFF
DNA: TGTGCCAGCAGCTTAGTGCTATCCTACAATGAGCAGTTCTTC

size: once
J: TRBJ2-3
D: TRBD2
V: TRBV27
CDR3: CAVGTSVRDTQYF
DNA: TGTGCCGTTGGGACTAGCGTTCGGGATACGCAGTATTTT

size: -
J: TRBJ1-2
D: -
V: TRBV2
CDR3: CASKRDSNYGYTF
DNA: TGTGCCAGCAAGAGGGACTCTAACTATGGCTACACCTTC

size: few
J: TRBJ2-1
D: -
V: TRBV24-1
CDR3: CATSDLKLDKALEGNEQFF
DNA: TGTGCCACCAGTGATTTGAAACTAGATAAGGCCCTCGAGGGCAATGAGCAGTTCTTC

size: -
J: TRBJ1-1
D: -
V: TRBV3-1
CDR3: CASSQVTEESEAFF
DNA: TGTGCCAGCAGCCAAGTGACTGAGGAGTCGGAAGCTTTCTTT

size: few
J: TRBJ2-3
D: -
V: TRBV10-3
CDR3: CAISEGTSSSTQYF
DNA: TGTGCCATCAGTGAGGGGACGAGTAGCTCTACGCAGTATTTT

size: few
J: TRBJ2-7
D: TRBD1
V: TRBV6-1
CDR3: CASILTGRSSYEQYF
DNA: TGTGCCAGTATACTGACAGGGCGAAGCTCCTACGAGCAGTACTTC

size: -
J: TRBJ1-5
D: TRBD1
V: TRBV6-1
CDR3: CASSLGQQNQPQHF
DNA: TGTGCCAGCAGTCTGGGACAGCAAAATCAGCCCCAGCATTTT

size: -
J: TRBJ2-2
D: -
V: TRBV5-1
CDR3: CASSTLEGGELFF
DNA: TGCGCCAGCAGCACCCTGGAGGGCGGGGAGCTGTTTTTT

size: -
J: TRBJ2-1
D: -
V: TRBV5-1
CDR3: CASSSRQHNEQFF
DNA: TGCGCCAGCAGCTCCCGACAGCACAATGAGCAGTTCTTC

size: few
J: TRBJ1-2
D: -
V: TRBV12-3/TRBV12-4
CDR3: CASSRSRGYHGYTF
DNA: TGTGCCAGCAGCCGTTCAAGGGGTTATCATGGCTACACCTTC

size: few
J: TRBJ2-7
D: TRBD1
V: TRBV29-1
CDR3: CSVPGTGGVSVEQYF
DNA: TGCAGCGTACCCGGGACAGGGGGCGTCTCTGTAGAGCAGTACTTC

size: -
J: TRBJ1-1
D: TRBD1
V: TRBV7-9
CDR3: CASSLDPGQRRTEAFF
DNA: TGTGCCAGCAGCTTAGATCCGGGACAGAGACGGACTGAAGCTTTCTTT

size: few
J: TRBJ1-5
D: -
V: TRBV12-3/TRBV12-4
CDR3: CASSLTYSNQPQHF
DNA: TGTGCCAGCAGTTTAACTTATAGCAATCAGCCCCAGCATTTT

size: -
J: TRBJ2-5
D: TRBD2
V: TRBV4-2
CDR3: CASSPTGTSGRQETQYF
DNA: TGTGCCAGCAGTCCCACCGGGACTAGCGGGAGGCAAGAGACCCAGTACTTC

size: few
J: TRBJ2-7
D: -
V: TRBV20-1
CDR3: CAHEPGASDEQYF
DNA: TGCGCGCACGAGCCGGGAGCCTCGGACGAGCAGTACTTC

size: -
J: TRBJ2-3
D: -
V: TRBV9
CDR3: CASSPRGADTQYF
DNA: TGTGCCAGCAGCCCCCGGGGCGCGGATACGCAGTATTTT

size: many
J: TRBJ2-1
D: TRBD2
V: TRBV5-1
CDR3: CASSLALAGGEQFF
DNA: TGCGCCAGCAGCTTGGCACTAGCGGGAGGCGAGCAGTTCTTC

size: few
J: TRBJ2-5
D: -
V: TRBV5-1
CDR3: CASSLPAGGETQYF
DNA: TGCGCCAGCAGCTTGCCGGCAGGTGGTGAGACCCAGTACTTC

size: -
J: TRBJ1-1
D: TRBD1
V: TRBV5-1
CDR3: CASSSQGVRNTEAFF
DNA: TGCGCCAGCAGCTCTCAGGGGGTGCGGAACACTGAAGCTTTCTTT

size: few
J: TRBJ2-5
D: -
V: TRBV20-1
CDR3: CSSWAGAQETQYF
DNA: TGCAGCAGCTGGGCAGGCGCTCAAGAGACCCAGTACTTC

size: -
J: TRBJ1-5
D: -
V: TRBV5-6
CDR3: CASSLLEAASNQPQHF
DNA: TGTGCCAGCAGCTTGTTAGAAGCAGCGAGCAATCAGCCCCAGCATTTT

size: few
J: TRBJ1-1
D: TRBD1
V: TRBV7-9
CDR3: CASSEATGGVTEAFF
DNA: TGTGCCAGCAGCGAAGCGACAGGGGGCGTCACTGAAGCTTTCTTT

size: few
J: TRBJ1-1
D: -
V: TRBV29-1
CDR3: CSVEAGRGGTEAFF
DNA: TGCAGCGTTGAAGCGGGCAGGGGTGGAACTGAAGCTTTCTTT

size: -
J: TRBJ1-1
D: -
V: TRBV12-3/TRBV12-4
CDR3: CASSFGVMGNTEAFF
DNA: TGTGCCAGCAGCTTTGGGGTGATGGGGAACACTGAAGCTTTCTTT

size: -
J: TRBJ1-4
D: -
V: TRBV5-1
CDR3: CASSTSGTDEKLFF
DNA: TGCGCCAGCAGCACCTCCGGGACGGATGAAAAACTGTTTTTT

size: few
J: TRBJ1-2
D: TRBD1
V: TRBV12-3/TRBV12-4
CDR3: CASSPRGQGPYGYTF
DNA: TGTGCCAGCAGTCCCCGCGGACAGGGCCCTTATGGCTACACCTTC

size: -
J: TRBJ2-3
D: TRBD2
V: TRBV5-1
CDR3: CASSSSGRGGTDTQYF
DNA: TGCGCCAGCAGCTCCAGCGGGAGAGGGGGAACAGATACGCAGTATTTT

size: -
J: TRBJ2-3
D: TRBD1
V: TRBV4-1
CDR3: CASSLRDRSTDTQYF
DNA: TGCGCCAGCAGCCTCCGGGACAGATCCACAGATACGCAGTATTTT

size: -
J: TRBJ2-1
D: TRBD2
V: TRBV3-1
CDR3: CASSQDRGLAANNEQFF
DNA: TGTGCCAGCAGCCAAGATAGGGGACTAGCGGCCAACAATGAGCAGTTCTTC

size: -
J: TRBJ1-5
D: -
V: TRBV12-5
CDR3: CASGPQGRGNQPQHF
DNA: TGTGCTAGTGGTCCGCAAGGGAGGGGAAATCAGCCCCAGCATTTT

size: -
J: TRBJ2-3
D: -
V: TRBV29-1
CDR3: CSAARVADTQYF
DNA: TGCAGTGCCGCCCGGGTGGCAGATACGCAGTATTTT

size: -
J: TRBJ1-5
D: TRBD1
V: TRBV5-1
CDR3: CASSTGERNQPQHF
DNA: TGCGCCAGCAGCACAGGGGAGCGCAATCAGCCCCAGCATTTT

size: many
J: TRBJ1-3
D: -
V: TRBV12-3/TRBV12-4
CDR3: CASSDRSSGNTIYF
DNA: TGTGCCAGCAGCGACAGGTCCTCTGGAAACACCATATATTTT

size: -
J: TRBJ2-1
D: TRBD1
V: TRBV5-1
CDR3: CASSFQDRVNEQFF
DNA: TGCGCCAGCAGCTTCCAGGACAGGGTCAATGAGCAGTTCTTC